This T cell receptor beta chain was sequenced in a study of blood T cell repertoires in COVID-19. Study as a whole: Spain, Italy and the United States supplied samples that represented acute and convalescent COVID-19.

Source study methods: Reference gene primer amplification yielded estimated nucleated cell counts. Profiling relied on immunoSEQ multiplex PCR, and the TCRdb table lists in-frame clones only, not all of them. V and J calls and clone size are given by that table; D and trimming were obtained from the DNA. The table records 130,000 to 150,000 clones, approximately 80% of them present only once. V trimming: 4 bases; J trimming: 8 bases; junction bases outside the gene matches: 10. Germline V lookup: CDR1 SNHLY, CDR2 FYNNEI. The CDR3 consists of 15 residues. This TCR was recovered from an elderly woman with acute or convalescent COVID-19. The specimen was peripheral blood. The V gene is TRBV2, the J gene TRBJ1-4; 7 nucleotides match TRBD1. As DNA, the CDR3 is TGTGCCAGCAGTGGCCGTAGGGGGCACGAAGAAAAACTGTTTTTT. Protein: CASSGRRGHEEKLFF.